The clone carrying this TCR beta chain has just one count. This CDR3 is built from 14 residues. V dropped 2 bases and J dropped 4; count of bases not matched to a gene: 3. CDR1 is MDHEN and CDR2 is SYDVKM in the germline V gene. This record belongs to a study of blood T cell repertoires in COVID-19. Across the whole study: T cells, B-cell-depleted T cells, or PBMCs supplied cDNA or gDNA.

The repertoire was sequenced with immunoSEQ multiplex PCR; TCRdb's copy has only in-frame clones and lacks some. The top ten clones hold about 8.4% of a sample with 150,000 to 200,000 clones, over 75% of them seen once. Recruits, aged about 18 to 100 years, lived in around 24 US areas. Which cohort a participant joined came from the clinical history participants gave. Sequencing was carried out using PBMCs or T cells enriched from blood (not recorded which). The V gene is TRBV28, the J gene TRBJ1-2; 8 bases fit TRBD1. The origin of this receptor is a young woman who had recovered from COVID-19. CDR3 region: CASSLQGASYGYTF. DNA for the CDR3: TGTGCCAGCAGTTTACAGGGGGCCAGCTATGGCTACACCTTC.